This T cell receptor beta chain originates from a study of blood T cell repertoires in COVID-19. Study context: The United States, Italy and Spain supplied acute and convalescent COVID-19 samples. The cDNA or gDNA used as material had been derived from T cells, B-cell-depleted T cells, or PBMCs.

Regarding this clone: Other DNA sequences of this sample code for an identical CDR3.

The method was immunoSEQ multiplex PCR; TCRdb's version includes in-frame clones alone and lacks a portion of them. The sample includes about 230,000 clones, 84% of them seen just once. The CDR3 contains 13 residues. V was shortened by 5 bases and J by 4 bases, with 11 bases between the two germline ends. The sequence was collected from a man aged 45-60 years with active or convalescent COVID-19. V usage is TRBV12-3 or TRBV12-4 and J usage is TRBJ1-2; tentatively, D is TRBD1 (6 bases). Sequenced sample: peripheral blood. The DNA for the CDR3 is TGTGCCAGCAGTCCAACAGGGTCCTATGGCTACACCTTC. Translating it yields CASSPTGSYGYTF.